These T cell receptor beta chains were read from a single sample in a study of T cell changes during pregnancy in multiple sclerosis. The table came from immunoSEQ multiplex PCR; TCRdb's copy has only in-frame clones and leaves some out. The table lists tens of thousands of clones, 90% of them singletons. The starting material was CD8+ T cells from peripheral blood mononuclear cells, obtained in the second trimester of pregnancy. These receptors were taken from a female donor with multiple sclerosis, enrolled in a pregnancy study. CDR3s include the opening cysteine and the closing phenylalanine or tryptophan. The D gene is left open where the match is weak. Clone size appears in some rows only: once, few, many, or a class for an expanded clone.

D	length	J	V	size	DNA	CDR3
TRBD1	15	TRBJ2-1	TRBV16	-	TGTGCCAGCAGCCAATCGGGACAGACAAACAATGAGCAGTTCTTC	CASSQSGQTNNEQFF
-	18	TRBJ1-5	TRBV2	-	TGTGCCAGCAGCGAAAGCCGGAATAGCGACGGGAGCAATCAGCCCCAGCATTTT	CASSESRNSDGSNQPQHF
-	15	TRBJ2-1	TRBV10-3	-	TGTGCCATCAGTGAGTTAGCGGACCTGGGCAATGAGCAGTTCTTC	CAISELADLGNEQFF
-	13	TRBJ1-4	TRBV29-1	-	TGCAGCGCAGCGGACGGACTAAATGAAAAACTGTTTTTT	CSAADGLNEKLFF
TRBD2	15	TRBJ2-7	TRBV28	-	TGTGCCAGCTTTCCTCATGACGGGACTAGTTACGAGCAGTACTTC	CASFPHDGTSYEQYF
TRBD2	16	TRBJ2-5	TRBV6-4	-	TGTGCCAGCAGTGACTCGAAACTAGCGGGAGTGGAGACCCAGTACTTC	CASSDSKLAGVETQYF
-	15	TRBJ1-1	TRBV13	once	TGTGCCAGCAGCTTAGAGGCCAGGGGTAGCACTGAAGCTTTCTTT	CASSLEARGSTEAFF
-	18	TRBJ2-6	TRBV6-4	-	TGTGCCAGCAGTGACTCCCCAGGGTCCTCCTCTGGGGCCAACGTCCTGACTTTC	CASSDSPGSSSGANVLTF
TRBD2	17	TRBJ2-1	TRBV9	-	TGTGCCAGCAGCGTAGGCGGGAGGACTAGCGGTTACAATGAGCAGTTCTTC	CASSVGGRTSGYNEQFF
-	11	TRBJ2-7	TRBV20-1	-	TGCAGTGCTAGGGACTTATACGAGCAGTACTTC	CSARDLYEQYF
-	13	TRBJ1-2	TRBV2	-	TGTGCCAGCAGTGAGTCAGGGTTTCGGGGCTACACCTTC	CASSESGFRGYTF
TRBD1	16	TRBJ1-5	TRBV10-3	-	TGTGCCATCAGTGACCCCGGGCTTTCGAGGGGGCAGGCCCAGCATTTT	CAISDPGLSRGQAQHF
-	15	TRBJ2-1	TRBV6-5	-	TGTGCCAGCAGCCCCGGGGTAGCGTCATACAATGAGCAGTTCTTC	CASSPGVASYNEQFF
TRBD2	15	TRBJ2-7	TRBV28	-	TGTGCCAGCAGTTTATCCCTAGCGGCCTCCTACGAGCAGTACTTC	CASSLSLAASYEQYF
-	12	TRBJ2-7	TRBV4-2	-	TGTGCCAGCAGCCAAGATACCTACGAGCAGTACTTC	CASSQDTYEQYF
TRBD2	16	TRBJ2-2	TRBV5-6	few	TGTGCCAGCAGCTCGGGACTAGCGGGCGGGACCGGGGAGCTGTTTTTT	CASSSGLAGGTGELFF
-	12	TRBJ2-1	TRBV10-2	once	TGCGCCAGCTTGCTAGGCTACAATGAGCAGTTCTTC	CASLLGYNEQFF
TRBD1	17	TRBJ2-3	TRBV10-2	-	TGCGCCAGCAGTGAAGGGTGGGGGACAGATTACACAGATACGCAGTATTTT	CASSEGWGTDYTDTQYF
-	15	TRBJ2-3	TRBV4-2	-	TGTGCCAGCAGCCAAGGTACAACAGAGAAAGATACGCAGTATTTT	CASSQGTTEKDTQYF
TRBD2	16	TRBJ2-1	TRBV5-6	-	TGTGCCAGCAGCTTCTCATTAGCGGGAGGTTTGGGTGAGCAGTTCTTC	CASSFSLAGGLGEQFF
-	13	TRBJ1-2	TRBV11-2	-	TGTGCCAGCAGCTTAGGCAGGGAACTCGGCTACACCTTC	CASSLGRELGYTF
TRBD1	13	TRBJ1-1	TRBV13	-	TGTGCCAGCAGCAACCAGACAGGGACTGAAGCTTTCTTT	CASSNQTGTEAFF
-	18	TRBJ1-2	TRBV18	-	TGTGCCAGCTCGATGGGCCCGACAGTCAGGGGCGTAGGCTATGGCTACACCTTC	CASSMGPTVRGVGYGYTF
-	17	TRBJ1-5	TRBV15	-	TGTGCCACCAGCTCCCCTAACGAGGGGGACAGCAATCAGCCCCAGCATTTT	CATSSPNEGDSNQPQHF
TRBD2	17	TRBJ2-1	TRBV4-1	-	TGCGCCAGCAGCCACCAAAGCGAACTAGCGGGTGAGGATGAGCAGTTCTTC	CASSHQSELAGEDEQFF
-	15	TRBJ1-1	TRBV7-3	-	TGTGCCAGCAGCTTAACCGGGGGTAGAGACACTGAAGCTTTCTTT	CASSLTGGRDTEAFF
-	13	TRBJ2-1	TRBV7-6	-	TGTGCCAGCGGTCAGGGCGGTGGAAATGAGCAGTTCTTC	CASGQGGGNEQFF
TRBD1	12	TRBJ2-1	TRBV29-1	-	TGCAGCGCCCCACAGGGGGCGGGTGAGCAGTTCTTC	CSAPQGAGEQFF
-	14	TRBJ1-2	TRBV4-1	once	TGCGCCAGCAGCCAAGGACAGGTGAACTATGGCTACACCTTC	CASSQGQVNYGYTF
-	15	TRBJ1-5	TRBV7-2	-	TGTGCCAGCAGCTTAGTTCCCTTAAGCAATCAGCCCCAGCATTTT	CASSLVPLSNQPQHF
TRBD2	16	TRBJ2-7	TRBV6-1	once	TGTGCCAGCAGTGAAGGGACTAGCGGGGGAAACTACGAGCAGTACTTC	CASSEGTSGGNYEQYF
-	17	TRBJ1-5	TRBV4-3	-	TGCGCCAGCAGCCAAGATATCGGGGGGCCTGGAGGTCAGCCCCAGCATTTT	CASSQDIGGPGGQPQHF
TRBD1	15	TRBJ2-7	TRBV27	-	TGTGCCAGCAGTTACATCGGGACAGGGGGCATCGAGCAGTACTTC	CASSYIGTGGIEQYF
TRBD2	15	TRBJ2-3	TRBV5-1	-	TGCGCCAGCAGCTCACCGGGACTAGCGGTAGATACGCAGTATTTT	CASSSPGLAVDTQYF
TRBD2	16	TRBJ2-6	TRBV4-2	-	TGTGCCAGCAGCCAAGACGGGGGGACTGGGGCCAACGTCCTGACTTTC	CASSQDGGTGANVLTF
TRBD1	15	TRBJ1-3	TRBV13	-	TGTGCCAGCAGCTCGGACAGGGGGAATGGAAACACCATATATTTT	CASSSDRGNGNTIYF
TRBD2	15	TRBJ2-2	TRBV7-9	-	TGTGCCAGCAGCTTGTCGCGGGAGGCGTCCGGGGAGCTGTTTTTT	CASSLSREASGELFF
TRBD1	14	TRBJ2-7	TRBV4-2	-	TGTGCCAGCAGCCCGGGGACAGACTCCTACGAGCAGTACTTC	CASSPGTDSYEQYF
-	12	TRBJ1-1	TRBV7-8	once	TGTGCCAGCAGCCCCTGGAGGGCTGAAGCTTTCTTT	CASSPWRAEAFF
-	19	TRBJ2-7	TRBV7-9	-	TGTGCCAGCAGCTTATCGGTCTATGCGTTAAAGGAGCGCGCTTACGAGCAGTACTTC	CASSLSVYALKERAYEQYF
-	14	TRBJ2-2	TRBV6-5	-	TGTGCCAGCAGTTACTCTCAGGGTGCCGGGGAGCTGTTTTTT	CASSYSQGAGELFF
-	14	TRBJ2-3	TRBV28	-	TGTGCCAGCAGCCCGACAGGATTTCCAGATACGCAGTATTTT	CASSPTGFPDTQYF
-	16	TRBJ1-2	TRBV18	-	TGTGCCAGCTCACTACCGGAGGGAGGCTCGTACTATGGCTACACCTTC	CASSLPEGGSYYGYTF
TRBD1	15	TRBJ2-7	TRBV7-2	once	TGTGCCAGCAGCCTCCCCGGGACAGCCTTCGTGGAGCAGTACTTC	CASSLPGTAFVEQYF